The rows below give T cell receptor beta chains drawn from one sample of a study of blood T cell repertoires in COVID-19. Generated by immunoSEQ multiplex PCR, the TCRdb table keeps only in-frame clones and is missing some. The sample lists approximately 230,000 clones; about nine tenths were seen once. Input material: PBMCs or T cells enriched from blood (not recorded which). The origin of the receptors is a woman younger than 45 with acute COVID-19. The CDR3 runs from the conserved cysteine through the conserved F or W. D genes are given only for firm matches. Size is omitted from some rows. Given values are once, few, many or a class for expanded clones.

15	.	TRBV18	TRBD1	TRBJ2-7	CASSPIRDSSGEQYF	TGTGCCAGCTCACCGATCCGGGACAGCTCTGGAGAGCAGTACTTC
13	.	TRBV5-1	.	TRBJ1-1	CASSRTLNTEAFF	TGCGCCAGCAGCCGGACATTGAACACTGAAGCTTTCTTT
15	.	TRBV5-6	TRBD2	TRBJ2-3	CASSLPLAGGDTQYF	TGTGCCAGCAGCTTGCCACTAGCGGGGGGGGATACGCAGTATTTT
12	.	TRBV7-9	.	TRBJ1-1	CASSPSDTEAFF	TGTGCCAGCAGCCCGTCAGACACTGAAGCTTTCTTT
14	.	TRBV3-1/TRBV3-2	TRBD2	TRBJ2-5	CASSLTSAQETQYF	TGTGCCAGCAGCCTGACTAGCGCACAAGAGACCCAGTACTTC
15	.	TRBV19	.	TRBJ1-2	CASSGQATLNYGYTF	TGTGCCAGCTCGGGACAAGCCACTCTGAACTATGGCTACACCTTC
14	once	TRBV7-2	TRBD1	TRBJ1-3	CASSSTGGGNTIYF	TGTGCCAGCAGCTCGACAGGGGGTGGAAACACCATATATTTT
16	.	TRBV28	.	TRBJ1-5	CASIGGARGSNQPQHF	TGTGCCAGCATCGGGGGGGCCAGGGGAAGCAATCAGCCCCAGCATTTT
15	.	TRBV4-1	.	TRBJ2-3	CASSQEGRATDTQYF	TGCGCCAGCAGCCAAGAAGGCAGGGCCACAGATACGCAGTATTTT
16	.	TRBV12-5	TRBD1	TRBJ1-5	CASGLLTGPGDQPQHF	TGTGCTAGTGGTTTATTGACAGGGCCAGGGGATCAGCCCCAGCATTTT
15	once	TRBV6-5	TRBD2	TRBJ2-7	CASSYVRGDSYEQYF	TGTGCCAGCAGTTACGTCCGGGGGGACTCCTACGAGCAGTACTTC
15	.	TRBV28	.	TRBJ2-2	CASSLGGVNTGELFF	TGTGCCAGCAGTTTAGGCGGAGTGAACACCGGGGAGCTGTTTTTT
15	.	TRBV28	TRBD1	TRBJ1-5	CASRKQGGGSGPQHF	TGTGCCAGCAGGAAACAGGGGGGCGGGTCAGGGCCCCAGCATTTT
13	.	TRBV5-4	.	TRBJ2-2	CASSAPRTGELFF	TGTGCCAGCAGCGCCCCCAGGACAGGGGAGCTGTTTTTT
14	.	TRBV5-1	.	TRBJ2-3	CASRDRFSTDTQYF	TGCGCCAGCCGCGACAGGTTTAGCACAGATACGCAGTATTTT
17	.	TRBV13	TRBD2	TRBJ2-7	CASSLGGRAWGAYEQYF	TGTGCCAGCAGCTTAGGGGGGAGGGCGTGGGGCGCCTACGAGCAGTACTTC
14	.	TRBV28	TRBD1	TRBJ1-2	CASHITGGTYGYTF	TGTGCCAGCCACATTACAGGGGGCACCTATGGCTACACCTTC
15	.	TRBV28	.	TRBJ2-7	CASSFQGGPYYEQYF	TGTGCCAGCAGTTTCCAAGGGGGACCTTATTACGAGCAGTACTTC
16	once	TRBV19	TRBD2	TRBJ2-7	CASSMYLAGASYEQYF	TGTGCCAGTAGTATGTACCTAGCGGGGGCTTCCTACGAGCAGTACTTC